Following are 16 T cell receptor beta chains from one sample sequenced in a study of beta chain features in type 1 diabetes. Findings and limits, study-wide: TCRB CDR3s were moderately but significantly shorter in Type 1 diabetes patients in all four CD4+ subsets.

Their antigen targets remain unknown. The isolated RNA, all of it, was reverse transcribed, so expressed TCRB transcripts were what got sequenced. TCRdb keeps only in-frame clones here, not all; method: immunoSEQ multiplex PCR. This table has roughly 290,000 clones, approximately 16% appearing once. Sequencing used naive CD4+ T cells from blood. The receptors originated from a man in his late teens or twenties with type 1 diabetes.

The V gene is TRBV18, the J gene TRBJ2-7; 8 nucleotides agree with TRBD1. V shed 6 bases and J 0 bases; nucleotides not matched to a gene: 7. Germline lookup yields CDR1 KGHSH and CDR2 LQKENI. The CDR3 is 15 residues long. CDR3 sequence reads: CASSAGGLSSYEQYF. CDR3 in DNA: TGTGCCAGCTCGGCAGGGGGCCTCAGCTCCTACGAGCAGTACTTC. Looking up the rest from reference TRBV18 and TRBJ2-7 gives the full variable domain: NAGVMQNPRHLVRRRGQEARLRCSPMKGHSHVYWYRQLPEEGLKFMVYLQKENIIDESGMPKERFSAEFPKEGPSILRIQQVVRGDSAAYFCASSAGGLSSYEQYFGPGTRLTVT.

This sequence joins TRBV18 and TRBJ1-4; TRBD1 is a possible D gene (6 bases). V shed 11 bases and J shed 5 bases, with 15 bases lying between them. The CDR3 spans 13 residues. Germline V gene sequence: CDR1 KGHSH, CDR2 LQKENI. CDR3 sequence (DNA): TGTGCCGGCCGGGACACTGAGAATGAAAAACTGTTTTTT. Protein product: CAGRDTENEKLFF.

This clone came up a few times. V is TRBV9 and J is TRBJ1-2, with 7 bases matching TRBD1. J gave up 3 bases and V 3 bases, and 5 bases lay outside the gene matches. Germline assignment: CDR1 SGDLS and CDR2 YYNGEE. This CDR3 contains 14 residues. This CDR3 reads CASSDRDSHYGYTF. In nucleotides, the CDR3 is TGTGCCAGCAGCGATCGGGACAGCCACTATGGCTACACCTTC.

This clone was detected only a few times. The chain recombines TRBV30 with TRBJ2-7; D might be TRBD2 (6 bases). Germline-derived CDR1 and CDR2 are GTSNPN and SVGIG (reference sequence). The ends were cut back, 4 bases at V and 3 bases at J, with 13 bases in the middle. This CDR3 spans 13 amino acids. The chain's CDR3 is CAWKTSLVYEQYF. The CDR3, as DNA: TGTGCCTGGAAGACTAGTTTGGTCTACGAGCAGTACTTC.

The table lists this clone with a few counts. The chain carries TRBV28 and TRBJ2-1; 12 nucleotides line up with TRBD2. The V segment lost 6 bases and the J segment 4 bases; nucleotides outside the gene matches: 7. CDR3 length equals 16 residues. Germline V gene sequence: CDR1 MDHEN, CDR2 SYDVKM. The CDR3 DNA reads TGTGCCAGCAGCTCTGGACTAGCGGGATCTTACAATGAGCAGTTCTTC. It specifies CASSSGLAGSYNEQFF.

CDR3 bases: TGTGCCAGCAGCCAACAGGCCTATGGCTACACCTTC. Its translation: CASSQQAYGYTF. The chain uses TRBV6-6 and TRBJ1-2; maybe TRBD1 (5 bases). CDR1 is MNHNY and CDR2 is SVGAGI in the germline V gene (reference sequence). Trimming removed 6 bases at V and 4 bases at J, with 9 bases between. This CDR3 is built from 12 residues.

This clone was observed a few times. The genes are TRBV29-1 and TRBJ2-7; the match to TRBD1 covers 10 bases. The CDR3 has 14 amino acids. Germline loops: CDR1 SQVTM, CDR2 ANQGSEA. V lost 4 bases, J lost 4 bases, and 7 bases stayed unmatched. DNA of the CDR3: TGCAGCGTTGTAGGACCGGGACAGGGGTACGAGCAGTACTTC. Residues: CSVVGPGQGYEQYF.

A few counts support this clone. Because the CDR3's place on the DNA is in doubt, the DNA is left out and the CDR3 is given as listed by TCRdb. The chain links TRBV5-1 to TRBJ2-7; no check of the table's D call, TRBD2, against the DNA was made. The CDR3 has 16 amino acids, counting both end residues. Germline CDR1 reads SGHRS; CDR2 reads YFSETQ. This CDR3 reads CASSFGSGYTTYEQYF.

This clone was observed a few times. Distinct nucleotide sequences in the sample also encode this CDR3. The genes are TRBV28 and TRBJ1-1; D remains unclear. The CDR3 sequence is 11 residues long. CDR1 MDHEN and CDR2 SYDVKM come from the germline V gene. Trimming stripped 1 base from V and 11 bases from J, with 8 bases between. This CDR3 is CASSLSREAFF. For the CDR3, the DNA is TGTGCCAGCAGTTTATCCCGAGAGGCTTTCTTT. Using reference TRBV28 and TRBJ1-1 for the parts outside the CDR3, the full variable domain is DVKVTQSSRYLVKRTGEKVFLECVQDMDHENMFWYRQDPGLGLRLIYFSYDVKMKEKGDIPEGYSVSREKKERFSLILESASTNQTSMYLCASSLSREAFFGQGTRLTVV.

This clone was detected a few times. The chain employs TRBV6-4 and TRBJ1-5; D is uncertain. The CDR3 length is 15 residues. Germline V CDR1 and CDR2: MRHNA, SNTAGT. V lost 6 bases to trimming and J lost 2 bases, with 14 bases between them. DNA for the CDR3: TGTGCCAGCAGAAACCTGAGGGAACGCAATCAGCCCCAGCATTTT. Translation gives CASRNLRERNQPQHF.

The rearrangement links TRBV7-7 to TRBJ2-5; TRBD2 might be the D (6 bases). The CDR3 length is 15 residues. From germline, CDR1 is SSHAT and CDR2 FNYEAQ (reference sequence). V shed 3 bases and J shed 5 bases, with 16 bases lying between them. The CDR3: CASSFGSPGRETQYF. DNA of the CDR3: TGTGCCAGCAGCTTCGGGTCGCCGGGGAGGGAGACCCAGTACTTC.

The chain links TRBV30 to TRBJ2-1; 8 bases line up with TRBD1. There are 13 residues in the CDR3. From germline, CDR1 is GTSNPN and CDR2 SVGIG (reference sequence). V dropped 5 bases and J dropped 9; count of bases not matched to a gene: 9. The CDR3 loop reads CAWYSKQGVEQFF. CDR3 bases: TGTGCCTGGTATTCCAAACAGGGGGTTGAGCAGTTCTTC.

The chain employs TRBV11-2 and TRBJ1-1; D is undetermined. V lost 5 bases and J lost 1, with 11 bases in between. The CDR3 is made up of 14 amino acids. Germline CDR1 SGHAT, CDR2 FQNNGV. As DNA, the CDR3 is TGTGCCAGCAGCCCTAGCAGCCCGAACACTGAAGCTTTCTTT. It is translated as CASSPSSPNTEAFF.

The J gene is TRBJ1-2, the V gene TRBV5-1, with TRBD1 as a possible D gene (5 bases). The CDR3 runs 13 residues. V lost 4 bases, J lost 8 bases, and 15 bases lay in between. Germline V gene lookup returns CDR1 SGHRS and CDR2 YFSETQ. The DNA for the CDR3 is TGCGCCAGCAGCCGGTCGACAGTCCGAGGCTACACCTTC. It encodes CASSRSTVRGYTF.

V is TRBV21-1 and J is TRBJ2-3; the DNA was not compared with TRBD2, the D call given in the table. TRBV21-1 is tagged as a pseudogene. This CDR3 has 16 residues. The CDR3 bases are TGTGCCAGCAGCAAAGAAGTAGGGACTAGCACAGATACGCAGTATTTT. Its translation is CASSKEVGTSTDTQYF.

The V call is TRBV29-1, the J call TRBJ2-7; weak D call: TRBD1 (6 bases). V was clipped by 6 bases and J by 2 bases, with 14 bases between them. The V gene's germline CDR1 is SQVTM and CDR2 ANQGSEA. The CDR3 sequence is 13 residues long. CDR3 DNA: TGCAGCGTCACAGGGCGTTTTACCTACGAGCAGTACTTC. Translated, it gives CSVTGRFTYEQYF.